Reported below is one T cell receptor (beta chain). Its target is not known. Germline V gene lookup returns CDR1 KGHSH and CDR2 LQKENI. Between the trimmed V and J ends, which lost 3 bases and 6 bases, there was a span of 15 bases. This CDR3 has 15 amino acids. The PCR was carried out with 60 Vbeta primers and 13 Jbeta primers. The repertoire was sequenced with immunoSEQ multiplex PCR; TCRdb's copy has only in-frame clones and lacks some. The sample yields approximately 100,000 clones, 65% to 80% seen once. The data were taken from a study of cytomegalovirus exposure and HLA in healthy donors. Study-wide points: Cytomegalovirus-associated status was assigned to some 160 TCR beta chains.

The chain employs TRBV18 and TRBJ2-1; a possible D gene is TRBD2 (5 bases). This TCR was recovered from a female donor in good health and CMV-seronegative. The sequencing input was PBMCs. Here the CDR3 reads CASSPLLRGGNEQFF. CDR3 nucleotides: TGTGCCAGCTCACCGCTCTTGCGAGGAGGCAATGAGCAGTTCTTC.